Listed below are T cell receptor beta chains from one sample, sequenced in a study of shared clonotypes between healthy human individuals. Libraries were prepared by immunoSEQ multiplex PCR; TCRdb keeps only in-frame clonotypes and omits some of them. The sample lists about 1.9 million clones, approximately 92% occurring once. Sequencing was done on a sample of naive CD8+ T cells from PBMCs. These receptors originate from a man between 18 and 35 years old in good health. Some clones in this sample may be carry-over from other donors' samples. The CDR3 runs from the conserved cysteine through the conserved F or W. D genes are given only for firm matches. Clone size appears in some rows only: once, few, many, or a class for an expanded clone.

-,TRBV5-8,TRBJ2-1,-,TGTGCCAGCAGCGTGACTTGGGTGACCTACAATGAGCAGTTCTTC,CASSVTWVTYNEQFF
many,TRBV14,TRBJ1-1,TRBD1,TGTGCCAGCAGCCAATCCCAGGGGGTAGAGGTTGAAGCTTTCTTT,CASSQSQGVEVEAFF
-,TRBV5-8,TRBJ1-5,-,TGTGCCAGCAGTCAGTCGGGACGGTTTTTCAATCAGCCCCAGCATTTT,CASSQSGRFFNQPQHF
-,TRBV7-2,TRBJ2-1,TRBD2,TGTGCCAGCAGCTGGGGACTAGGATCGAATGAGCAGTTCTTC,CASSWGLGSNEQFF
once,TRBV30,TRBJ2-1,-,TGTGCCTGGTCCTCTAGGGGCTCCTACAATGAGCAGTTCTTC,CAWSSRGSYNEQFF
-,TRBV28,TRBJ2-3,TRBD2,TGTGCCAGCAGTTTCCCTAGCGGGAGGTTGGGGTATACGCAGTATTTT,CASSFPSGRLGYTQYF
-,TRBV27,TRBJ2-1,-,TGTGCCAGCAGTGACGGGTTATACAATGAGCAGTTCTTC,CASSDGLYNEQFF
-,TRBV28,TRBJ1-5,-,TGTGCCAGCAGTTTTGGGAGGGGTCAGCCCCAGCATTTT,CASSFGRGQPQHF
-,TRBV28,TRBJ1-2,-,TGTGCCAGCAGTTTTTTCCCGGGACCTTCAGAGGCTAACTATGGCTACACCTTC,CASSFFPGPSEANYGYTF
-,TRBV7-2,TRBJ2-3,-,TGTGCCAGCAGCTTACGCCTAGGGGCGGGACGCACAGATACGCAGTATTTT,CASSLRLGAGRTDTQYF
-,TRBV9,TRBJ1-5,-,TGTGCCAGCAGCGTAGGATACATTAGCAATCAGCCCCAGCATTTT,CASSVGYISNQPQHF
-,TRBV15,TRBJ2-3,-,TGTGCCACCAGCAGGGGGAGAGGGTTCGGCACAGATACGCAGTATTTT,CATSRGRGFGTDTQYF
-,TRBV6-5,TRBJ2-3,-,TGTGCCAGCAGTTCCAGGGTCGGCGATACGCAGTATTTT,CASSSRVGDTQYF
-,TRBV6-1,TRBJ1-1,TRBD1,TGTGCCAGCAGCACAGAGTTCGGGACAGTCACTGAAGCTTTCTTT,CASSTEFGTVTEAFF
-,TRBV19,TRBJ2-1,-,TGTGCCAGTAGACCCGGGACGGGAGTGTACAATGAGCAGTTCTTC,CASRPGTGVYNEQFF
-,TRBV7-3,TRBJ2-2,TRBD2,TGTGCCAGCAGCCCTCGATTAGCGGGAGTTACCGGGGAGCTGTTTTTT,CASSPRLAGVTGELFF